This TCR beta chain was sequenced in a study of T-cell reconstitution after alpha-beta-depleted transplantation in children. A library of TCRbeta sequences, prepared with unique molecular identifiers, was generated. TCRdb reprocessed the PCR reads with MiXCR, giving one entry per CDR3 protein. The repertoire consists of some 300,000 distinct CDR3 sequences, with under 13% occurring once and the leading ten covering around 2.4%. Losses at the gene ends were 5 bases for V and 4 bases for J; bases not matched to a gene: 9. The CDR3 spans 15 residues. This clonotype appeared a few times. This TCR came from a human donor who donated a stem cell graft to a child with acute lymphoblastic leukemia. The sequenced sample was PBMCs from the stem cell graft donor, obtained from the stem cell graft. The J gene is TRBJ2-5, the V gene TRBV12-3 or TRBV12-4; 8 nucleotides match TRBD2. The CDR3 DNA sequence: TGTGCCAGCAGTAAGGCGGGAGGAACGGGAGAGACCCAGTACTTC. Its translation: CASSKAGGTGETQYF.